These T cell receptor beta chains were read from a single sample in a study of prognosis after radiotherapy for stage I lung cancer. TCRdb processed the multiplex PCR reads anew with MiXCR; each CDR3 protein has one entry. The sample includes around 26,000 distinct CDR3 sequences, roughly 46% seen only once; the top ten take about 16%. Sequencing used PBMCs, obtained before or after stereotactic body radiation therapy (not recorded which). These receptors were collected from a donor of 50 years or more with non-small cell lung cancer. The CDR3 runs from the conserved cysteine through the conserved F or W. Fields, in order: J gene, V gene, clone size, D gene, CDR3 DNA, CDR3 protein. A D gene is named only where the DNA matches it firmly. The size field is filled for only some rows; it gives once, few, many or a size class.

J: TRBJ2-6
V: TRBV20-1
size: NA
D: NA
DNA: TGCAGTGCCTTCCGTGGCGGCGTCCCCCCTGGGTCCAACGTCCTGACTTTC
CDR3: CSAFRGGVPPGSNVLTF

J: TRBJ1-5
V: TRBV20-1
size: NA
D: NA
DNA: TGCAGTGCTACGGGCCCCAATCAGCACCAACATTTT
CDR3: CSATGPNQHQHF

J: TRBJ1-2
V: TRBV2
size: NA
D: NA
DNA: TGTGCCAGCAGTGTGGTTGGGTCTCGGGTCTATGGCTACACCTTC
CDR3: CASSVVGSRVYGYTF

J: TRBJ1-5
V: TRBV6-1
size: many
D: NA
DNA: TGTGCCAGCAGTGGACATAGCAATCAGCCCCAGCATTTT
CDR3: CASSGHSNQPQHF

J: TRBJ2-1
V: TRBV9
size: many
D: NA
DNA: TGTGCCAGCGGTCCCGGGACACCTTACAATGAGCAGTTCTTC
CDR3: CASGPGTPYNEQFF

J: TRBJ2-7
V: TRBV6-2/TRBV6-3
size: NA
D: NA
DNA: TGTGCCAGCATTTACGCCCAGGTTCGCGTCTACGAGCAGTACTTC
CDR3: CASIYAQVRVYEQYF

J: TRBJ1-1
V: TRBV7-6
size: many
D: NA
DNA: TGTGCCAGCAGCTCCTCCACCAGGAAATTGTCGGCTGAAGCTTTCTTT
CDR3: CASSSSTRKLSAEAFF

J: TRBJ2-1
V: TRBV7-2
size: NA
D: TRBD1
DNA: TGTGCCAGTATCTCACAGGGGGTTAGCTCCTACAATGAGCAGTTCTTC
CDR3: CASISQGVSSYNEQFF

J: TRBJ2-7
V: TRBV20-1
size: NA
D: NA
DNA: TGCAGTGCCTCAAGAACGAGCTCATACGAGCAGTACTTC
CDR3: CSASRTSSYEQYF

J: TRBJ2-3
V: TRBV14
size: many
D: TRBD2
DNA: TGTGCCAGCAGCCTCGGACTAGCGGGAGGGCCTGCAGATACGCAGTATTTT
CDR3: CASSLGLAGGPADTQYF

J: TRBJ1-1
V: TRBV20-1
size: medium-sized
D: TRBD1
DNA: TGCAGTGCTAGAGTTTCACAGGGGGGGACTGAAGCTTTCTTT
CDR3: CSARVSQGGTEAFF

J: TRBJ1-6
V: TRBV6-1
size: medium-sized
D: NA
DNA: TGTGCCAGCAGTGGGACAGTCTCACCCCTCCACTTT
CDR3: CASSGTVSPLHF

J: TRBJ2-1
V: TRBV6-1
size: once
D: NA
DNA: TGTGCCAGCAGGCCACCCGGGCCGCGAGGAGACAATGAGCAGTTCTTC
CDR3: CASRPPGPRGDNEQFF

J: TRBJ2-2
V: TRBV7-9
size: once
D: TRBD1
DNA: TGTGCCAGCATCCAGACAGGGGGCAGTACCGGGGAGCTGTTTTTT
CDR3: CASIQTGGSTGELFF

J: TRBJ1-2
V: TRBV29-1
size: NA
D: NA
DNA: TGCAGCGTTTCCAGGGCACGGTGTTACGGCTACACCTTC
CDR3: CSVSRARCYGYTF

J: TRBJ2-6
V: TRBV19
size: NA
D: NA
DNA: TGTGCCAGTAGACCCACCGGGGCCAAAGTCCTGACTTTC
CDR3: CASRPTGAKVLTF

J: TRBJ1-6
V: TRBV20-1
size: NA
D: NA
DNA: TGCAGTGCTAGAGATCTTCGGAGAGCCACCCTCCACTTT
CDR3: CSARDLRRATLHF

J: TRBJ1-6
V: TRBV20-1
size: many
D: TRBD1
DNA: TGCAGTGCTAACCCCGGGACAGGGGATAATTCACCCCTCCACTTT
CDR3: CSANPGTGDNSPLHF

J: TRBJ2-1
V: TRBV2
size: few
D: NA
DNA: TGTGCCAGCAGTGTAGACGGGAGTGGAAATGAGCAGTTCTTC
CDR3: CASSVDGSGNEQFF

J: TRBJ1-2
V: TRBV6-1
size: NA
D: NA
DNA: TGTGCCAGCAGGCCGTGGGCGGTGGCGGGCTACACCTTC
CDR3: CASRPWAVAGYTF

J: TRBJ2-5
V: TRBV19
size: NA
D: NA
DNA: TGTTCCAGTAGTATAGCGGTCAGGGCTACGGAGACCCAGTACTTC
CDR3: CSSSIAVRATETQYF

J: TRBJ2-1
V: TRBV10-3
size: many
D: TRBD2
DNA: TGTGCCATCGGAGCGGGGGGGCTGTCCTACAATGAGCAGTTCTTC
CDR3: CAIGAGGLSYNEQFF

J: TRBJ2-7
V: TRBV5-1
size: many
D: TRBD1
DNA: TGCGCCAGCAGCAAGATGGCCGGGACAGGGGCTGGCGAGCAGTACTTC
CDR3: CASSKMAGTGAGEQYF

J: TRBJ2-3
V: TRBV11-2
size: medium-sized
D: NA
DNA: TGTGCCAGCAGCCCTACACAGGGTTCAGATACGCAGTATTTT
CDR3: CASSPTQGSDTQYF

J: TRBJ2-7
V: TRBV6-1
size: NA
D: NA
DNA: TGTGCCAGCAGTGGATTGGCAGTCCCCTACGAGCAGTACTTC
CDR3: CASSGLAVPYEQYF

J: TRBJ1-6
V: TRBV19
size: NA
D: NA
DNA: TGTGCCAGTAGTGTAAAGGGGATGAATTCACCCCTCCACTTT
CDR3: CASSVKGMNSPLHF

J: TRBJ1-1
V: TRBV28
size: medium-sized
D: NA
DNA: TGTGCCAGCAGTAATGCAGGCCCTACCGGCCCTGAAGCTTTCTTT
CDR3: CASSNAGPTGPEAFF

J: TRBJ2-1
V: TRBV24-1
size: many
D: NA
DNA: TGTGCCACCAGTGATTTGGCTAGCGACTACAATGAGCAGTTCTTC
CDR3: CATSDLASDYNEQFF

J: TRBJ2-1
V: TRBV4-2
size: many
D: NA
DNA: TGTGCCAGCAGCCATACTGGCACAGAGCATGAGCAGTTCTTC
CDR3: CASSHTGTEHEQFF

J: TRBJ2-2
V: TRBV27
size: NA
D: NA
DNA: TGTGCCAGCAGCCCGGTACTCTACGAAACCGTGGAGCTGTTTTTT
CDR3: CASSPVLYETVELFF

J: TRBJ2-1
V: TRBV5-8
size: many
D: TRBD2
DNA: TGTGCCAGCAGTTCTAGCGGGAGGGCCTTCCGCTCCTACAATGAGCAGTTCTTC
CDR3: CASSSSGRAFRSYNEQFF

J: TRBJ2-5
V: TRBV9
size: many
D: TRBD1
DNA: TGTGCCAGCAGCGACAGGGGGCAATGGGGGGAGACCCAGTACTTC
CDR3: CASSDRGQWGETQYF

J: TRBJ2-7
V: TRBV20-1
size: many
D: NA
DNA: TGCAGTGCTAGTTCAGGTAGTACAGGACACTCCTACGAGCAGTACTTC
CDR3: CSASSGSTGHSYEQYF

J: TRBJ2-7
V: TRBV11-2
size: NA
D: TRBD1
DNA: TGTGCCAGCAGCTTCTTGGGGACAGGGTTTTACGAGCAGTACTTC
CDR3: CASSFLGTGFYEQYF

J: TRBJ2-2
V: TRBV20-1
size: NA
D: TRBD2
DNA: TGCAGTGCCCCCCGGGGGAGGGCAGGGGAGCTGTTTTTT
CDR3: CSAPRGRAGELFF

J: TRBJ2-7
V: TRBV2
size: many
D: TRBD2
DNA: TGTGCCAGCAGTGAACCCACCGAGGGACTAGCGCGATACGAGCAGTACTTC
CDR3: CASSEPTEGLARYEQYF

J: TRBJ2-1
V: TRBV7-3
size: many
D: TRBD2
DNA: TGTGCCAGCAGCTTATTTAAACTAGCGGGGGCCGTACACAATGAGCAGTTCTTC
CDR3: CASSLFKLAGAVHNEQFF

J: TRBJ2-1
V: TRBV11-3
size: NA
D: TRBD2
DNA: TGTGCCAGCAGCTATCGAGGGACTAGCGGGAGCAATGAGCAGTTCTTC
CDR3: CASSYRGTSGSNEQFF

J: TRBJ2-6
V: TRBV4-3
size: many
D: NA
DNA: TGCGCCAGCAGTAGTTCAGGCAACTCTGGGGCCAACGTCCTGACTTTC
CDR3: CASSSSGNSGANVLTF

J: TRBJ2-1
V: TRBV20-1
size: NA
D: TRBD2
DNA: TGCAGTGCTAGTGAGGGGTTTAGCGGGGGGGCCTCCTACAATGAGAAGTTCTTC
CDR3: CSASEGFSGGASYNEKFF

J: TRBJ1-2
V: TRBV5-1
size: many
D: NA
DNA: TGCGCCAGCAGCGAACTACAGGGAGGAGGCTACACCTTC
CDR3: CASSELQGGGYTF

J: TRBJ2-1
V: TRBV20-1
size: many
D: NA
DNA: TGCAGTGTAAGTTTAGGCAATGAGCAGTTCTTC
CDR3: CSVSLGNEQFF